The clone carrying this T cell receptor beta chain was found many times. Its target is not known. Making the TCR beta libraries involved quantitative 5'-RACE with molecular barcodes. One entry per CDR3 protein results from TCRdb running MiXCR on the 5' RACE reads. The sample carries 500,000 or so distinct CDR3 sequences, roughly 5.2% recorded once. The data originate from a study of CD8 T cells in ankylosing spondylitis. Study observations and caveats: Seven or eight highly homologous variants formed a TCR beta motif that appeared characteristic of ankylosing spondylitis blood. It was reported that disease-linked clones were significantly enriched in matched ankylosing spondylitis synovial fluid. Both synovial fluid and blood in reactive arthritis had previously been reported to carry some motif variants.

The CDR3 totals 15 residues. Germline V gene data show CDR1 as ENHRY and CDR2 as SYGVKD. The V and J ends lost 3 bases and 5 bases respectively, with 16 bases between them. Input material: blood, either unsorted or a sorted T cell fraction (not recorded which). This receptor was identified in a male donor with ankylosing spondylitis. This rearrangement joins TRBV10-3 to TRBJ1-1, with D unresolved. This chain's CDR3 is CAISEREVGRTEAFF. CDR3 in DNA: TGTGCCATCAGTGAACGAGAGGTGGGTAGGACTGAAGCTTTCTTT.